Given below is one T cell receptor (beta chain) in context. What it binds is unknown. A read error may produce the germline difference seen at one junction end. TCR beta cDNA libraries had unique molecular identifiers. The yield from roughly 1 to 10 million T cells was 500,000 or so cDNA molecules in total. Each CDR3 protein gets one entry after TCRdb re-called the PCR reads with MiXCR. The sample records about 620,000 distinct CDR3 sequences, around 44% being singletons. These data belong to a study of post-analysis software for immune sequencing data. Whole-study context: The patients showed relapsing-remitting, secondary progressive and progressive-relapsing multiple sclerosis courses. Study-level points and caveats: Comparison of patients with controls showed 4 to 6 TRBV segments more frequent in patients, TRBV5-6, TRBV5-1 and TRBV20-1 among them.

The CDR3 totals 14 residues. CDR1 is MNHNS, CDR2 SASEGT, per germline. The sequence was obtained from a girl aged 5 to 17 with multiple sclerosis. Sequencing was performed on blood. V usage is TRBV6-1 and J usage is TRBJ2-2; D unclear. The CDR3 nucleotides are TGTGCCGGCAGTGTCGATGGGTCCGCCGGGGAGCTGTTTTTT. As protein: CAGSVDGSAGELFF.